This TCR beta chain comes out of a study of a mutant IDH1 vaccine in newly diagnosed glioma. For the study at large: Treatment recipients were approximately 60% male and about 40% female, and their mean age was roughly 40 years. Patients previously underwent radiotherapy, temozolomide, or both, and most underwent both.

Time point meaning: baseline, week 1 (first vaccination visit). The treatment was: pre-vaccination baseline after standard-of-care therapy. Profiling relied on immunoSEQ multiplex PCR, and the TCRdb table lists in-frame clones only, not all of them. The table lists about 54,000 clones, 65% to 85% of them singletons, with about a fifth in the top ten. The CDR3 contains 16 residues. V lost 0 bases, J lost 1 base, and 13 bases lay in between. Looked up from germline, CDR1 is SGHRS and CDR2 is YFSETQ. The V and J genes are TRBV5-1 and TRBJ1-2; D possibly corresponds to TRBD1 (5 bases). The source of this sequence is a man between 18 and 35 years old with glioma. Sample: PBMCs, taken from a glioma patient treated with radiotherapy, temozolomide or both. CDR3 loop: CASSLGPGRYNYGYTF. In DNA form, the CDR3 reads TGCGCCAGCAGCTTGGGTCCAGGGAGGTATAACTATGGCTACACCTTC.